These T cell receptor beta chains were read from a single sample in a study of long-term antiretroviral therapy in people with HIV. The method was immunoSEQ multiplex PCR; TCRdb's version includes in-frame clones alone and lacks a portion of them. The sample yields about 17,000 clones, 76% seen once. Sequenced here: unsorted PBMCs, sampled about 2.5 years before starting antiretroviral therapy. These receptors were collected from a woman aged 45-60 years with HIV. CDR3s include the opening cysteine and the closing phenylalanine or tryptophan. The D gene is left open where the match is weak. Part of the rows lack a size; the others show once, few, many or a class for expanded clones.

j_call: TRBJ1-2; d_call: -; cdr3_length: 12; v_call: TRBV7-2; clone_size: -; cdr3_nt: TGTGCCAGCAGCGTAGGCCCTTCTGGCTACACCTTC; cdr3_aa: CASSVGPSGYTF
j_call: TRBJ2-3; d_call: -; cdr3_length: 14; v_call: TRBV5-6; clone_size: -; cdr3_nt: TGTGCCAGCAGCTCCGTTACTAGCACAGATACGCAGTATTTT; cdr3_aa: CASSSVTSTDTQYF
j_call: TRBJ2-7; d_call: TRBD1; cdr3_length: 13; v_call: TRBV11-3; clone_size: -; cdr3_nt: TGTGCCAGCAGCCCCAGACAGGGCTACGAGCAGTACTTC; cdr3_aa: CASSPRQGYEQYF
j_call: TRBJ2-5; d_call: -; cdr3_length: 13; v_call: TRBV5-1; clone_size: -; cdr3_nt: TGCGCCAGCAGCTCAGGCCAATGGGAGACCCAGTACTTC; cdr3_aa: CASSSGQWETQYF
j_call: TRBJ1-2; d_call: -; cdr3_length: 16; v_call: TRBV5-1; clone_size: -; cdr3_nt: TGCGCCAGCAGCCCGGACTATCCCAGGCCATTGGATGGCTACACCTTC; cdr3_aa: CASSPDYPRPLDGYTF
j_call: TRBJ1-2; d_call: -; cdr3_length: 13; v_call: TRBV10-2; clone_size: large; cdr3_nt: TGCGCCAGCAGTGACAGAGGAGAGGGCGGCTACACCTTC; cdr3_aa: CASSDRGEGGYTF
j_call: TRBJ1-1; d_call: -; cdr3_length: 16; v_call: TRBV6-6; clone_size: once; cdr3_nt: TGTGCCAGCAGTTACGAGGTAATAGGGGGGAACACTGAAGCTTTCTTT; cdr3_aa: CASSYEVIGGNTEAFF
j_call: TRBJ1-1; d_call: TRBD1; cdr3_length: 14; v_call: TRBV28; clone_size: -; cdr3_nt: TGTGCCAGCAGCATTACAGGGGGGGAGACTGAAGCTTTCTTT; cdr3_aa: CASSITGGETEAFF
j_call: TRBJ2-6; d_call: -; cdr3_length: 15; v_call: TRBV5-1; clone_size: -; cdr3_nt: TGCGCCAGCAGCTTGGCGTTGGGCGGGGCCAACGTCCTGACTTTC; cdr3_aa: CASSLALGGANVLTF
j_call: TRBJ1-2; d_call: TRBD1; cdr3_length: 15; v_call: TRBV28; clone_size: once; cdr3_nt: TGTGCCAGCAGTCCCACCCGGGCAGGGGGCGCAGGGTACACCTTC; cdr3_aa: CASSPTRAGGAGYTF
j_call: TRBJ2-2; d_call: -; cdr3_length: 16; v_call: TRBV30; clone_size: -; cdr3_nt: TGTGCCTGGAAGCCCCCGTTTGTAGGGGTCACCGGGGAGCTGTTTTTT; cdr3_aa: CAWKPPFVGVTGELFF
j_call: TRBJ1-1; d_call: -; cdr3_length: 15; v_call: TRBV9; clone_size: -; cdr3_nt: TGTGCCAGCAGCGCCCTAACCATCCTGACGGGCGAAGGTTTCTTT; cdr3_aa: CASSALTILTGEGFF
j_call: TRBJ2-3; d_call: -; cdr3_length: 15; v_call: TRBV7-3; clone_size: -; cdr3_nt: TGTGCCAGCAGCTTAAGAGGAAGCGGCACAGATACGCAGTATTTT; cdr3_aa: CASSLRGSGTDTQYF
j_call: TRBJ2-7; d_call: TRBD2; cdr3_length: 16; v_call: TRBV18; clone_size: -; cdr3_nt: TGTGCCAGCTCACCCCCTAGCGGGGGGCTCTCCTACGAGCAGTACTTC; cdr3_aa: CASSPPSGGLSYEQYF
j_call: TRBJ1-1; d_call: TRBD1; cdr3_length: 13; v_call: TRBV27; clone_size: -; cdr3_nt: TGTGCCAGCAGTCCCGGGACAGGTGACGTAGCTTTCTTT; cdr3_aa: CASSPGTGDVAFF
j_call: TRBJ1-2; d_call: -; cdr3_length: 15; v_call: TRBV7-2; clone_size: -; cdr3_nt: TGTGCCAGCAGCTTAACTAACGGACAGAACTATGGCTACACCTTC; cdr3_aa: CASSLTNGQNYGYTF
j_call: TRBJ2-3; d_call: -; cdr3_length: 16; v_call: TRBV5-5; clone_size: few; cdr3_nt: TGTGCCAGCAGCCGCGCCGGACGGCCTAGCACAGATACGCAGTATTTT; cdr3_aa: CASSRAGRPSTDTQYF
j_call: TRBJ1-6; d_call: -; cdr3_length: 17; v_call: TRBV7-8; clone_size: -; cdr3_nt: TGTGCCAGCAGCTTAGCAGGGCGGCTGTCCCTAAATTCACCCCTCCACTTT; cdr3_aa: CASSLAGRLSLNSPLHF
j_call: TRBJ2-7; d_call: TRBD1; cdr3_length: 14; v_call: TRBV19; clone_size: few; cdr3_nt: TGTGCCAGTAGTGCGGGACAGGGCTTCGGGGAGCAGTACTTC; cdr3_aa: CASSAGQGFGEQYF
j_call: TRBJ2-6; d_call: TRBD1; cdr3_length: 18; v_call: TRBV18; clone_size: -; cdr3_nt: TGTGCCAGCTCACCATTGGGACAGGGTCCCTCTGGGGCCAACGTCCTGACTTTC; cdr3_aa: CASSPLGQGPSGANVLTF
j_call: TRBJ1-1; d_call: -; cdr3_length: 13; v_call: TRBV19; clone_size: -; cdr3_nt: TGTGCCAGTTCTACGTTATTTAACACTGAAGCTTTCTTT; cdr3_aa: CASSTLFNTEAFF
j_call: TRBJ2-5; d_call: TRBD1; cdr3_length: 13; v_call: TRBV10-1; clone_size: -; cdr3_nt: TGCGCCAGCAGGGGACAGGGGGAAGAGACCCAGTACTTC; cdr3_aa: CASRGQGEETQYF
j_call: TRBJ1-5; d_call: TRBD1; cdr3_length: 14; v_call: TRBV5-6; clone_size: -; cdr3_nt: TGTGCCAGCAGCGCCGCAGGGGGGTATCAGCCCCAGCATTTT; cdr3_aa: CASSAAGGYQPQHF
j_call: TRBJ2-1; d_call: -; cdr3_length: 8; v_call: TRBV20-1; clone_size: -; cdr3_nt: TGCAGTGCAGGGGAGCAGTTCTTC; cdr3_aa: CSAGEQFF
j_call: TRBJ2-1; d_call: -; cdr3_length: 13; v_call: TRBV18; clone_size: -; cdr3_nt: TGTGCCAGCTCACGGTCCAGGGTCGATGAGCAGTTCTTC; cdr3_aa: CASSRSRVDEQFF
j_call: TRBJ2-3; d_call: TRBD2; cdr3_length: 15; v_call: TRBV7-2; clone_size: -; cdr3_nt: TGTGCCAGCAGCTCCCAGCGGGGGGAAGCAGATACGCAGTATTTT; cdr3_aa: CASSSQRGEADTQYF
j_call: TRBJ2-2; d_call: -; cdr3_length: 17; v_call: TRBV12-1; clone_size: -; cdr3_nt: TGTGCCAGCAGCTTTCGGCTAGCGGGGGCCTACACCGGGGAGCTGTTTTTT; cdr3_aa: CASSFRLAGAYTGELFF
j_call: TRBJ2-6; d_call: TRBD1; cdr3_length: 19; v_call: TRBV13; clone_size: -; cdr3_nt: TGTGCCAGCAGCGACACAGGGGGCGGGGTCCTCTCTGGGGCCAACGTCCTGACTTTC; cdr3_aa: CASSDTGGGVLSGANVLTF
j_call: TRBJ1-1; d_call: -; cdr3_length: 17; v_call: TRBV19; clone_size: -; cdr3_nt: TGTGCCAGTAGTTCTAGCGGGACCAAACTAGGGAACACTGAAGCTTTCTTT; cdr3_aa: CASSSSGTKLGNTEAFF
j_call: TRBJ1-2; d_call: TRBD1; cdr3_length: 13; v_call: TRBV7-2; clone_size: -; cdr3_nt: TGTGCCAGCAACACAGGGGGGAACTATGGCTACACCTTC; cdr3_aa: CASNTGGNYGYTF
j_call: TRBJ2-1; d_call: -; cdr3_length: 13; v_call: TRBV7-9; clone_size: once; cdr3_nt: TGTGCCAGCAGCTTCACAGGATACAATGAGCAGTTCTTC; cdr3_aa: CASSFTGYNEQFF
j_call: TRBJ1-1; d_call: TRBD1; cdr3_length: 15; v_call: TRBV6-5; clone_size: once; cdr3_nt: TGTGCCAGCAGGCCCGGGACAGGGCCAAACACTGAAGCTTTCTTT; cdr3_aa: CASRPGTGPNTEAFF
j_call: TRBJ1-2; d_call: -; cdr3_length: 15; v_call: TRBV29-1; clone_size: -; cdr3_nt: TGCAGCGTTATTGAAATGAGGCAGGGGCACTATGGCTACACCTTC; cdr3_aa: CSVIEMRQGHYGYTF
j_call: TRBJ1-6; d_call: -; cdr3_length: 15; v_call: TRBV5-1; clone_size: few; cdr3_nt: TGCGCCAGCAGCTTGGGAGGGTGGGGGGATTCACCCCTCCACTTT; cdr3_aa: CASSLGGWGDSPLHF
j_call: TRBJ2-5; d_call: -; cdr3_length: 14; v_call: TRBV9; clone_size: -; cdr3_nt: TGTGCCAGCAGCCAGGGGATGCACGAAGAGACCCAGTACTTC; cdr3_aa: CASSQGMHEETQYF